A selection of T cell receptor beta chains follows, all from one sample in a study of blood T cells in healthy people across ages. TCRdb re-called the 5' RACE reads through MiXCR, storing one row per CDR3 protein. The repertoire includes roughly 1.4 million distinct CDR3 sequences, roughly 59% of them detected once, and about 6.7% sits in the top ten. Sequenced material: blood. The origin of the receptors is a man aged 18-30 years in good health. The CDR3 runs from the conserved cysteine through the conserved F or W. The order of the fields is V gene, D gene, J gene, clone size, CDR3 protein, CDR3 DNA. The D gene is left open where the match is weak. Size is omitted from some rows. Given values are once, few, many or a class for expanded clones.

>TRBV4-1|-|TRBJ2-1|-
CASSQVTVTEQFF
TGCGCCAGCAGTCAAGTTACAGTCACTGAGCAGTTCTTC
>TRBV12-3/TRBV12-4|-|TRBJ2-7|few
CASTTGYPYEQYF
TGTGCCAGCACCACAGGGTATCCCTACGAGCAGTACTTC
>TRBV25-1|-|TRBJ2-7|-
CASSGTPYNEQYF
TGTGCCAGCAGTGGGACACCGTACAATGAGCAGTACTTC
>TRBV3-1|TRBD2|TRBJ2-5|-
CASSPALAGGRETQYF
TGTGCCAGCAGCCCTGCCCTAGCGGGGGGGCGAGAGACCCAGTACTTC
>TRBV29-1|TRBD1|TRBJ2-3|-
CSVRTGVDTQYF
TGCAGCGTACGGACAGGGGTAGATACGCAGTATTTT
>TRBV7-2|-|TRBJ2-4|-
CASSLTRENIQYF
TGTGCCAGCAGCTTAACTAGAGAAAACATTCAGTACTTC
>TRBV3-1|TRBD1|TRBJ1-4|-
CASSQDRGTVEKLFF
TGTGCCAGCAGCCAAGATAGGGGGACAGTGGAAAAACTGTTTTTT
>TRBV4-1|-|TRBJ1-4|-
CASSQEWQSNEKLFF
TGCGCCAGCAGCCAAGAGTGGCAGTCTAATGAAAAACTGTTTTTT
>TRBV13|-|TRBJ2-2|-
CASSSTPTGGLFF
TGTGCCAGCAGCTCCACCCCCACCGGGGGGCTGTTTTTT
>TRBV3-1|-|TRBJ2-3|-
CASSNRSRLYDSDTQYF
TGTGCCAGCAGCAATAGATCCCGACTATACGACTCAGATACGCAGTATTTT
>TRBV4-2|-|TRBJ1-3|-
CASSHSQEGSAGNTIYF
TGTGCCAGCAGCCACTCCCAGGAAGGCAGTGCTGGAAACACCATATATTTT
>TRBV5-1|TRBD2|TRBJ2-7|-
CASSRQVSGRSYEQYF
TGCGCCAGCAGCCGGCAAGTTAGCGGGCGTTCCTACGAGCAGTACTTC
>TRBV29-1|TRBD1|TRBJ1-2|few
CSAGGFYGYTF
TGCAGCGCAGGGGGCTTCTATGGCTACACCTTC
>TRBV5-1|-|TRBJ1-2|-
CASSLDPRAISYGYTF
TGCGCCAGCAGCTTGGACCCGCGGGCGATCTCCTATGGCTACACCTTC
>TRBV11-2|-|TRBJ1-5|few
CASSLGSGRPQYQPQHF
TGTGCCAGCAGCTTAGGCTCCGGACGGCCCCAGTATCAGCCCCAGCATTTT
>TRBV28|-|TRBJ2-7|-
CASETGTTPPEQYF
TGTGCCAGCGAAACCGGGACAACCCCTCCCGAGCAGTACTTC
>TRBV11-2|-|TRBJ2-2|-
CASSLGGNGELFF
TGTGCCAGCAGCTTAGGGGGGAACGGGGAGCTGTTTTTT
>TRBV10-1|TRBD2|TRBJ2-3|-
CASSDGGRTDTQYF
TGCGCCAGCAGTGACGGGGGGAGAACAGATACGCAGTATTTT
>TRBV29-1|-|TRBJ2-5|-
CSVVGPSGEQYF
TGCAGCGTTGTTGGGCCTTCCGGGGAGCAGTACTTC
>TRBV29-1|-|TRBJ2-3|-
CSVEVSSGTDTQYF
TGCAGCGTTGAGGTTTCTAGCGGCACAGATACGCAGTATTTT
>TRBV14|-|TRBJ1-2|-
CASSQQDGYYGYTF
TGTGCCAGCAGCCAACAGGACGGATATTATGGCTACACCTTC
>TRBV5-1|-|TRBJ1-2|-
CASSPTGPVDYGYTF
TGCGCCAGCAGCCCGACAGGCCCCGTGGACTATGGCTACACCTTC
>TRBV7-9|-|TRBJ2-1|-
CASSQMIASHPNEQNF
TGCGCCAGCAGCCAGATGATAGCGAGCCACCCCAATGAGCAGAACTTC
>TRBV7-2|-|TRBJ2-5|once
CASSLMKTQYF
TGTGCCAGCAGCTTGATGAAGACCCAGTACTTC
>TRBV20-1|TRBD2|TRBJ2-1|few
CSARVGSGRTPSYNEQFF
TGCAGTGCTAGAGTGGGTAGCGGGAGGACCCCATCCTACAATGAGCAGTTCTTC
>TRBV28|-|TRBJ2-7|-
CASSPIGRSYEQYF
TGTGCCAGCAGTCCCATTGGTCGCTCCTACGAGCAGTACTTC
>TRBV29-1|TRBD1|TRBJ2-2|-
CSSRQGHTGELFF
TGCAGCTCCAGACAGGGGCACACCGGGGAGCTGTTTTTT
>TRBV29-1|TRBD2|TRBJ2-7|-
CSVTGWLAGGYEQYF
TGCAGCGTGACAGGCTGGCTAGCGGGGGGTTACGAGCAGTACTTC
>TRBV6-6|-|TRBJ1-1|once
CASSYSREKDTEAFF
TGTGCCAGCAGTTACTCTAGGGAGAAGGACACTGAAGCTTTCTTT
>TRBV29-1|-|TRBJ2-1|-
CSVSRGQTYNEQFF
TGCAGCGTCTCACGCGGGCAAACCTACAATGAGCAGTTCTTC
>TRBV10-3|TRBD1|TRBJ1-2|-
CAISALYDRVDYGYTF
TGTGCCATCAGTGCCCTATACGACAGGGTAGACTATGGCTACACCTTC